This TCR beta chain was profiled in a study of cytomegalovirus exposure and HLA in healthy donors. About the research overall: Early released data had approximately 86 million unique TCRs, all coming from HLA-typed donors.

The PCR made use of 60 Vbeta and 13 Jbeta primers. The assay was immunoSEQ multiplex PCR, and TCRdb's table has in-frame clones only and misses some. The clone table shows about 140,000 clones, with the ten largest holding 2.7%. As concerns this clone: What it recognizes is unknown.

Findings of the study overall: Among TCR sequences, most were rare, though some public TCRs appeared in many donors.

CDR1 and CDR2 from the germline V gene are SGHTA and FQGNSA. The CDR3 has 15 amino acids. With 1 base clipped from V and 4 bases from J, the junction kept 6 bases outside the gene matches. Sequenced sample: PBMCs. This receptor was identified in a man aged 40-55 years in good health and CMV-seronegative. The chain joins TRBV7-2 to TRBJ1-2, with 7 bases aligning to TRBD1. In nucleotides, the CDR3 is TGTGCCAGCAGCTTAGGGGCAGGGGGAATCTATGGCTACACCTTC. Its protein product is CASSLGAGGIYGYTF.